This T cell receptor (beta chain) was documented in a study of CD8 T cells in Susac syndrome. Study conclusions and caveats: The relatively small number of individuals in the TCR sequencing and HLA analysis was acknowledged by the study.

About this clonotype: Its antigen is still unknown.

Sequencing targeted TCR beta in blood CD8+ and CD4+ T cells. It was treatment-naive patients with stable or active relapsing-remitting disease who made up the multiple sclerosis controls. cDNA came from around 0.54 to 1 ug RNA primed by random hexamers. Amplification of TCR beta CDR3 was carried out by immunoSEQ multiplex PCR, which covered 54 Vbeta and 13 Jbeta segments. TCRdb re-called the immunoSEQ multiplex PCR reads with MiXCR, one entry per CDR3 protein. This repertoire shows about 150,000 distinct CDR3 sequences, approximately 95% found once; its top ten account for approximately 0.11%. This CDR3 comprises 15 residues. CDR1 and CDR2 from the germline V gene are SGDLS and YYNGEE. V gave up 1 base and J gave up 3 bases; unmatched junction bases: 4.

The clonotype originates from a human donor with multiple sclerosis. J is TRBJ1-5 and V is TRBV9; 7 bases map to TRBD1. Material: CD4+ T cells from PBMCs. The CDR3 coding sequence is TGTGCCAGCAGCGTAACGGGACAGAACAATCAGCCCCAGCATTTT. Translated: CASSVTGQNNQPQHF. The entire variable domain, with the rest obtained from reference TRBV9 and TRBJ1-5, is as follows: DSGVTQTPKHLITATGQRVTLRCSPRSGDLSVYWYQQSLDQGLQFLIQYYNGEERAKGNILERFSAQQFPDLHSELNLSSLELGDSALYFCASSVTGQNNQPQHFGDGTRLSIL.